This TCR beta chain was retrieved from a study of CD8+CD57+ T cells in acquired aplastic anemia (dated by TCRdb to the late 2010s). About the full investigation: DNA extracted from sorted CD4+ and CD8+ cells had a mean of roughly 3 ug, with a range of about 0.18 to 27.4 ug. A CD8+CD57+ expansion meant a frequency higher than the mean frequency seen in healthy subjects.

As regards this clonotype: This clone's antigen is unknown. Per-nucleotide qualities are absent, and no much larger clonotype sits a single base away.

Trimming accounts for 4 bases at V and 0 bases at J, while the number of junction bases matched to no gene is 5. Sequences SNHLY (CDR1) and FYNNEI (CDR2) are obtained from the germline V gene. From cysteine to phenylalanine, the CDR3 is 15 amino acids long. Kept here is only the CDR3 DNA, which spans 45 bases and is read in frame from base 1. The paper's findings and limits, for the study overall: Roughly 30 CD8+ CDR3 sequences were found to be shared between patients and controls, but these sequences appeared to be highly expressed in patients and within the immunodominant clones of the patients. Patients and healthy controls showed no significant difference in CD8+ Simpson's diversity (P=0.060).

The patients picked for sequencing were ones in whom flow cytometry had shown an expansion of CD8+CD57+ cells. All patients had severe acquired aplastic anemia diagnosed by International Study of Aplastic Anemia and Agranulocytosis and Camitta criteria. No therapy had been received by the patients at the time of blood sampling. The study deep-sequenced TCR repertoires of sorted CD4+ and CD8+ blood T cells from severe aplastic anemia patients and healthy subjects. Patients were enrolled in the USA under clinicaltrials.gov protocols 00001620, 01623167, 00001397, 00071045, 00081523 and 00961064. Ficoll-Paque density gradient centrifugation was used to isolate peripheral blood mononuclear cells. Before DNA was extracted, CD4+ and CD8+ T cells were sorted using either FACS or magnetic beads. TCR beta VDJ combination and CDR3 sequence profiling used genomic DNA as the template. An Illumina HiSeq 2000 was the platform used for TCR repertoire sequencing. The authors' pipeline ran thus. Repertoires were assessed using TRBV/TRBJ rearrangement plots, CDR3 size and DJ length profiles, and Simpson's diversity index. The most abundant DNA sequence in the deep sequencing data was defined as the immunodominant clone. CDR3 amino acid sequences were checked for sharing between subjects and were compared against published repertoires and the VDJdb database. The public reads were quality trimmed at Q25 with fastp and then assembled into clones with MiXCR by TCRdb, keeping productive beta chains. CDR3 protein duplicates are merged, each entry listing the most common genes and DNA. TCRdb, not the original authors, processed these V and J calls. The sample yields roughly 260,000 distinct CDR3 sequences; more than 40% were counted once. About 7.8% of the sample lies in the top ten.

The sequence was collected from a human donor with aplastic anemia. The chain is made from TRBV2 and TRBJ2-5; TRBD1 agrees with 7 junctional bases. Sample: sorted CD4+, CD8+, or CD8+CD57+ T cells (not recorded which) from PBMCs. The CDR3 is CASSVGQVDQETQYF. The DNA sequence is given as TGTGCCAGCAGTGTAGGACAGGTCGACCAAGAGACCCAGTACTTC.